Below, 26 T cell receptor beta chains from the same sample are listed, as sequenced in a study of T-cell memory formation after mild COVID-19. TCRdb recomputed calls from the 5' RACE reads with MiXCR, one row per CDR3 protein. This sample yields about 140,000 distinct CDR3 sequences, of which about 15% are seen a single time; less than 15% belongs to the top ten. Sequences were obtained from PBMCs or a T cell subset sorted from them (not recorded which). The origin of the receptors is an adult woman who had mild COVID-19 (a few samples of this study predate the infection). Cell type and time point are not known.

This clonotype was picked up a small number of times. V gene TRBV20-1 combines with J gene TRBJ2-4; 8 bases are a match to TRBD1. The CDR3 is 13 residues long. V shed 6 bases and J 7 bases; nucleotides not matched to a gene: 8. Germline V CDR1 and CDR2: DFQATT, SNEGSKA (reference sequence). DNA for the CDR3: TGCAGTGCCAGACCGACAGGGGCGAACATTCAGTACTTC. Amino acid sequence: CSARPTGANIQYF.

The chain uses TRBV7-6 and TRBJ2-7; D gene uncertain. V lost 5 bases and J lost 0, with 14 bases in between. CDR3 length equals 15 residues. CDR1 SGHVS and CDR2 FNYEAQ come from the germline V gene. CDR3 amino acids: CASSLGPGGSYEQYF. The DNA of the CDR3 is TGTGCCAGCAGCCTCGGGCCGGGTGGCTCCTACGAGCAGTACTTC.

This clonotype occurred many times. The chain links TRBV27 to TRBJ1-5, with 11 nucleotides matching TRBD1. The CDR3 has 16 amino acids. Germline V gives CDR1 MNHEY, CDR2 SMNVEV (reference sequence). Trimming at V came to 6 bases and at J to 7 bases, leaving 11 bases not matched to a gene. The chain's CDR3 is CASRLTGTGGSQPQHF. Written as DNA, the CDR3 is TGTGCCAGCAGACTGACCGGGACAGGGGGATCACAGCCCCAGCATTTT.

The table lists this clonotype with a few counts. The chain links TRBV27 to TRBJ1-6, with 10 nucleotides matching TRBD1. J gave up 9 bases and V 5 bases, and 7 bases lay outside the gene matches. The CDR3 is 15 amino acids. Per the germline V gene, CDR1 is MNHEY and CDR2 is SMNVEV (reference sequence). The CDR3 region is CASSQGGQGSSPLHF. The CDR3 region has the DNA TGTGCCAGCAGTCAGGGGGGACAGGGGAGTTCACCCCTCCACTTT.

This clonotype was found a few times. This chain links TRBV5-1 with TRBJ2-1; 11 positions match TRBD1. The V gene end was trimmed by 4 bases and the J gene end by 9 bases; junction bases not matched to a gene: 9. The CDR3 has 15 amino acids. Germline V CDR1 and CDR2: SGHRS, YFSETQ. As DNA, the CDR3 is TGCGCCAGCAGCCCTCCGGACAGGGGGCGCGGTGAGCAGTTCTTC. Translation gives CASSPPDRGRGEQFF.

There are a few counts of this clonotype. V usage is TRBV24-1 and J usage is TRBJ1-2, with 9 bases identical to TRBD1. In germline, CDR1 is KGHDR, CDR2 SFDVKD. V gave up 4 bases and J gave up 6 bases; unmatched junction bases: 11. The CDR3 has 16 residues. The CDR3 loop is CATSDEAGTGNHGYTF. CDR3 nucleotides: TGTGCCACCAGTGACGAAGCCGGGACAGGGAATCATGGCTACACCTTC.

This clonotype has only a few counts. The gene calls are TRBV15 and TRBJ2-1; the D gene is possibly TRBD2 (6 bases). The ends were cut back, 0 bases at V and 7 bases at J, with 13 bases in the middle. Germline V gene sequence: CDR1 LNHNV, CDR2 YYDKDF (reference sequence). This CDR3 region has 15 residues. The CDR3 DNA sequence: TGTGCCACCAGCAGAGATACCGGGAGTGGGAATGAGCAGTTCTTC. Translated: CATSRDTGSGNEQFF. Complete variable domain (other parts from reference TRBV15 and TRBJ2-1): DAMVIQNPRYQVTQFGKPVTLSCSQTLNHNVMYWYQQKSSQAPKLLFHYYDKDFNNEADTPDNFQSRRPNTSFCFLDIRSPGLGDTAMYLCATSRDTGSGNEQFFGPGTRLTVL.

Ten or more counts support this clonotype. The rearrangement joins TRBV29-1 to TRBJ2-2; D perhaps matches TRBD1 (5 bases). The CDR3 length is 13 residues. Trimming pared 3 bases from V and 5 bases from J, leaving 10 bases between. Germline V gives CDR1 SQVTM, CDR2 ANQGSEA. The CDR3 is CSVDKGNTGELFF. Written as DNA, the CDR3 is TGCAGCGTTGATAAGGGGAATACCGGGGAGCTGTTTTTT.

The chain joins TRBV3-1 to TRBJ1-1; D remains unclear. The CDR3 has 12 residues. V was shortened by 1 base and J by 4 bases, with 4 bases between the two germline ends. In germline, CDR1 is LGHDT, CDR2 YNNKEL (reference sequence). CDR3 sequence: CASSQVSTEAFF. CDR3 nucleotides: TGTGCCAGCAGCCAAGTTAGCACTGAAGCTTTCTTT.

The chain has TRBV5-4 and TRBJ2-1; D is perhaps TRBD1 (6 bases). V lost 3 bases, J lost 2 bases, and 9 bases lay in between. The CDR3 has 14 residues. CDR1 is SGHNT and CDR2 is YYREEE in the germline V gene (reference sequence). The CDR3 nucleotides are TGTGCCAGCAGCTCGGCAGGGGCCTACAATGAGCAGTTCTTC. Protein: CASSSAGAYNEQFF.

This clonotype came up a few times. The rearrangement links TRBV7-2 to TRBJ1-6, with D hard to call. In germline, CDR1 is SGHTA, CDR2 FQGNSA. Trimming took 7 bases from V and 7 from J, leaving 11 bases between them. This CDR3 has 13 amino acids. The CDR3, as DNA: TGTGCCAGCACCCCTGGCGGGAATTCACCCCTCCACTTT. It encodes CASTPGGNSPLHF.

The chain joins TRBV4-1 to TRBJ2-7; 7 nucleotides match TRBD1. V lost 4 bases to trimming and J lost 0 bases; unmatched junction nucleotides: 15. This CDR3 region has 18 residues. Germline V gene sequence: CDR1 MGHRA, CDR2 YSYEKL. CDR3 sequence reads: CASSRPGQSPTASYEQYF. The CDR3 DNA is TGCGCCAGCAGCCGACCGGGACAGTCCCCGACGGCCTCCTACGAGCAGTACTTC.

The chain employs TRBV29-1 and TRBJ2-3; 10 bases line up with TRBD2. The trim removed 6 bases at V and 2 bases at J, leaving 8 bases unmatched. CDR3 length equals 15 residues. Germline V gene lookup returns CDR1 SQVTM and CDR2 ANQGSEA. The DNA for the CDR3 is TGCAGCGTGATACAACTAGCGGGGCTCACAGATACGCAGTATTTT. Translation: CSVIQLAGLTDTQYF.

This rearrangement joins TRBV20-1 to TRBJ2-3, with 9 positions matching TRBD2. V was clipped by 0 bases and J by 4 bases; unmatched bases: 11. Per germline, CDR1 DFQATT and CDR2 SNEGSKA (reference sequence). The CDR3 has 17 residues. Here the CDR3 DNA reads TGCAGTGCTAGAGATCCGGACAGCGGGAGGATGTCAGATACGCAGTATTTT. This codes for CSARDPDSGRMSDTQYF.

The genes are TRBV2 and TRBJ2-2; TRBD1 agrees at 7 bases. CDR3 length: 14 residues. J lost 5 bases, V lost 4 bases, and 4 bases had no gene match. Germline V CDR1 and CDR2: SNHLY, FYNNEI. CDR3 nucleotide sequence: TGTGCCAGCAGTGTACAGGGGCTGACCGGGGAGCTGTTTTTT. Translated: CASSVQGLTGELFF.

CDR3 loop: CASRRAGGLTKNIQYF. CDR3 in DNA: TGTGCCAGCCGTCGGGCGGGAGGGTTAACCAAAAACATTCAGTACTTC. The V gene is TRBV6-5, the J gene TRBJ2-4; 9 bases map to TRBD2. Germline CDR1 and CDR2: MNHEY and SVGAGI. This CDR3 spans 16 amino acids. V was clipped by 8 bases and J by 2 bases; unmatched bases: 10.

The J gene is TRBJ2-7, the V gene TRBV5-1; 8 bases are a match to TRBD1. The CDR3 extends over 15 amino acids. Germline trimming cut 3 bases from V and 2 bases from J; bases unmatched to any gene: 7. Germline loops: CDR1 SGHRS, CDR2 YFSETQ. The CDR3 nucleotides are TGCGCCAGCAGCTCACCTCCGACAGGGGCCTACGAGCAGTACTTC. Translation gives CASSSPPTGAYEQYF.

The chain recombines TRBV4-1 with TRBJ1-2, with TRBD1 identical over 9 bases. This CDR3 contains 15 residues. Trimming took 2 bases from V and 4 from J; bases not matched to a gene: 5. Germline CDR1 reads MGHRA; CDR2 reads YSYEKL. The CDR3 reads CASSQTGTGSYGYTF. The CDR3 bases are TGCGCCAGCAGCCAAACCGGGACAGGGTCCTATGGCTACACCTTC.

This clonotype was picked up a small number of times. The gene calls are TRBV30 and TRBJ2-7, with 12 bases matching TRBD2. Trimming took 1 base from V and 3 from J; bases not matched to a gene: 13. This CDR3 contains 18 residues. Germline CDR1 is GTSNPN and CDR2 is SVGIG (reference sequence). CDR3 bases: TGTGCCTGGAGTGCAATGACTAGCGGGAGCGGTCGAGGCTACGAGCAGTACTTC. Translating gives CAWSAMTSGSGRGYEQYF.

The chain links TRBV5-1 to TRBJ2-3; possibly TRBD1 for D (6 bases). Germline values: CDR1 SGHRS, CDR2 YFSETQ. The germline V and J ends were trimmed by 4 bases and 2 bases, with 11 bases remaining between them. This CDR3 contains 14 residues. The CDR3 bases are TGCGCCAGCAGCCCCCGACAGGCCACAGATACGCAGTATTTT. Its protein product is CASSPRQATDTQYF.

The table lists this clonotype with a few counts. The chain joins TRBV28 to TRBJ2-5; 7 bases match TRBD1. V shed 1 base and J 2 bases; nucleotides not matched to a gene: 4. This CDR3 is built from 15 residues. The germline V gene encodes CDR1 MDHEN and CDR2 SYDVKM. The CDR3 here is CASSLYLGQQETQYF. In DNA form, the CDR3 reads TGTGCCAGCAGTTTATACTTGGGACAGCAAGAGACCCAGTACTTC.

The CDR3 DNA sequence: TGTGCCAGCAGCTTATTCGGGACTAGCGTCCAAGAGACCCAGTACTTC. Encoded protein: CASSLFGTSVQETQYF. This chain uses TRBV7-2 with TRBJ2-5; 10 nucleotides align to TRBD2. The germline V gene has CDR1 SGHTA and CDR2 FQGNSA. V lost 2 bases and J lost 1; bases outside the gene matches: 4. The CDR3 length is 16 residues.

The chain uses TRBV5-1 and TRBJ2-7; 7 bases align to TRBD1. CDR3 length: 15 amino acids. Trimming took 4 bases from V and 6 from J; bases not matched to a gene: 13. Germline V gene data show CDR1 as SGHRS and CDR2 as YFSETQ. CDR3 in DNA: TGCGCCAGCAGCCCCGGGACAGTCCCTCAGGCCGAGCAGTACTTC. Translated, it gives CASSPGTVPQAEQYF.

This clonotype has only a few counts. J is TRBJ2-1 and V is TRBV6-5; a weak D match, TRBD2 (5 bases). The length of the CDR3 is 16 residues. Germline V CDR1 and CDR2: MNHEY, SVGAGI. Deletions cut 0 bases from V and 8 bases from J, with 17 bases between. CDR3 DNA sequence: TGTGCCAGCAGTTACTCGTCGGAGGACCTTAGCTATGAGCAGTTCTTC. Encoded protein: CASSYSSEDLSYEQFF.

This clonotype was detected only a few times. The chain carries TRBV4-3 and TRBJ1-2; D ambiguous. The CDR3 extends over 16 amino acids. V was trimmed by 4 bases and J by 6 bases, leaving 21 bases between them. Germline CDR1 LGHNA, CDR2 YSLEER. CDR3 bases: TGCGCCAGCAGCCTGGCTTGGAGCCCTGGGAAGCATGGCTACACCTTC. This codes for CASSLAWSPGKHGYTF.

The rearrangement joins TRBV7-9 to TRBJ2-3; 11 nucleotides line up with TRBD2. From germline, CDR1 is SEHNR and CDR2 FQNEAQ (reference sequence). Trimming cost V 4 bases and J 3 bases; bases outside gene matches: 9. The CDR3 runs to 17 residues. The CDR3 nucleotides are TGTGCCAGCAGCTCTACGACACTAGCGGGAGCAACAGATACGCAGTATTTT. It is translated as CASSSTTLAGATDTQYF.